What follows are 29 T cell receptor beta chains derived from one specimen sequenced in a study of blood T cell repertoires in COVID-19 (dated by TCRdb to 2020 to 2021). Library method: the immunoSEQ multiplex PCR assay. The clones in this table, taken by TCRdb from immuneACCESS, are in-frame only. Not every clone is retained; where verified, under half of the shortfall comes from an unresolved V gene, and the cause of the rest is unknown. The sample table holds roughly 300,000 clones, of which 75% to 95% were seen once. Jointly, the top ten make up 1% to 1.3% of the sample. The sequencing input was PBMCs or T cells enriched from blood (not recorded which). These receptors all come from a woman younger than 45 who had recovered from COVID-19.

V and J are TRBV2 and TRBJ2-7; 8 bases are shared with TRBD1. Germline values: CDR1 SNHLY, CDR2 FYNNEI. V lost 7 bases, J lost 2 bases, and 10 bases stayed unmatched. CDR3 length: 15 residues. The CDR3 reads CASNFKTGVAYEQYF. CDR3 nucleotide sequence: TGTGCCAGCAACTTTAAGACAGGGGTGGCCTACGAGCAGTACTTC.

The rearrangement links TRBV5-4 to TRBJ2-1; 10 positions match TRBD2. V trimming: 3 bases; J trimming: 5 bases; junction bases outside the gene matches: 5. Germline CDR1 SGHNT, CDR2 YYREEE (reference sequence). CDR3 length: 15 residues. The CDR3 nucleotides read TGTGCCAGCAGCTCCGCTAGCGGGAGAGACAATGAGCAGTTCTTC. This translates into CASSSASGRDNEQFF.

The genes are TRBV7-9 and TRBJ1-6, with D possibly TRBD1 on 6 matching bases. V shed 5 bases and J shed 6 bases, with 17 bases lying between them. CDR3 length: 16 amino acids. Germline loops: CDR1 SEHNR, CDR2 FQNEAQ (reference sequence). This chain's CDR3 is CASSPGAGQSNSPLHF. The CDR3 DNA reads TGTGCCAGCAGCCCTGGCGCCGGACAGAGTAATTCACCCCTCCACTTT.

The rearrangement links TRBV30 to TRBJ2-7; tentatively, D is TRBD2 (6 bases). This CDR3 contains 15 residues. V lost 3 bases to trimming and J lost 7 bases, with 22 bases between them. Looked up from germline, CDR1 is GTSNPN and CDR2 is SVGIG (reference sequence). The CDR3 DNA reads as TGTGCCTGGAGCTGGACGGAGGAGGGTTCGAGGGAGCAGTACTTC. It codes for CAWSWTEEGSREQYF.

This chain joins TRBV27 and TRBJ1-5; D is possibly TRBD1 (5 bases). Trimming pared 3 bases from V and 7 bases from J, leaving 10 bases between. The CDR3 is 13 residues long. Germline V gene sequence: CDR1 MNHEY, CDR2 SMNVEV (reference sequence). DNA of the CDR3: TGTGCCAGCAGTTTTAACAGGCAGCAGCCCCAGCATTTT. It codes for CASSFNRQQPQHF.

As concerns this clone: Other DNA sequences in the same sample also yield this CDR3. This chain links TRBV12-3 or TRBV12-4 with TRBJ1-1; D uncertain. Trimming stripped 5 bases from V and 2 bases from J, with 9 bases between. CDR3 length: 13 amino acids. In DNA, the CDR3 is TGTGCCAGCAGTCTCACAGCCAACACTGAAGCTTTCTTT. Translation gives CASSLTANTEAFF.

The chain has TRBV12-3 or TRBV12-4 and TRBJ1-6; weak D call: TRBD1 (6 bases). V lost 6 bases and J lost 5, with 8 bases in between. CDR3 length equals 13 residues. The DNA of the CDR3 is TGTGCCAGCAGGCGGGGGCATAATTCACCCCTCCACTTT. This gives the protein CASRRGHNSPLHF.

The chain recombines TRBV5-6 with TRBJ1-2; D is unclear. V was pared by 4 bases and J by 1 base, with 14 bases between. This CDR3 comprises 15 residues. The germline V gene encodes CDR1 SGHDT and CDR2 YYEEEE. The CDR3 DNA sequence: TGTGCCAGCAGCCCCCAGACACAGTATAACTATGGCTACACCTTC. Translated: CASSPQTQYNYGYTF.

The rearrangement links TRBV19 to TRBJ1-5, with 7 bases matching TRBD1. CDR3 length: 14 residues. V shed 9 bases and J 6 bases; nucleotides not matched to a gene: 11. Germline loops: CDR1 LNHDA, CDR2 SQIVND (reference sequence). The CDR3 DNA follows: TGTGCCAGCAACCCGGACAGGTCGGCTCAGCCCCAGCATTTT. Residues: CASNPDRSAQPQHF.

This clone was observed a single time. The rearrangement uses TRBV6-1 and TRBJ2-7; 8 positions agree with TRBD1. The CDR3 is 14 residues long. V was clipped by 5 bases and J by 5 bases; unmatched bases: 8. Germline CDR1 reads MNHNS; CDR2 reads SASEGT. The CDR3 coding sequence is TGTGCCAGCAGTCCGGGACAGGTCCCGAACGAGCAGTACTTC. This codes for CASSPGQVPNEQYF.

A single count supports this clone. This CDR3 is CASSSDRGYTEAFF. Written as DNA, the CDR3 is TGTGCCAGCAGCTCGGACAGGGGTTACACTGAAGCTTTCTTT. The chain carries TRBV7-2 and TRBJ1-1, with 9 bases lining up with TRBD1. CDR1 is SGHTA, CDR2 FQGNSA, per germline. CDR3 length: 14 residues. The junction had 3 bases not matched to a gene; V was cut back by 4 bases and J by 3 bases.

The V and J genes are TRBV10-3 and TRBJ1-1; D gene unclear. V was shortened by 3 bases and J by 0 bases, with 5 bases between the two germline ends. Germline V gene lookup returns CDR1 ENHRY and CDR2 SYGVKD. The CDR3 is 13 residues long. CDR3 in DNA: TGTGCCATCAGTGACAGAATGAACACTGAAGCTTTCTTT. It encodes CAISDRMNTEAFF.

The chain is built from TRBV5-1 and TRBJ2-2; a possible D gene is TRBD2 (6 bases). V lost 1 base and J lost 6, with 13 bases in between. The CDR3 loop spans 15 amino acids. In germline, CDR1 is SGHRS, CDR2 YFSETQ. CDR3 amino acids: CASSLWSGVSGELFF. DNA of the CDR3: TGCGCCAGCAGCTTGTGGTCGGGAGTCTCCGGGGAGCTGTTTTTT.

V usage is TRBV24-1 and J usage is TRBJ2-5, with D perhaps TRBD2 (7 bases). V lost 3 bases and J 5 bases, leaving 15 bases between the germline ends. Germline V gives CDR1 KGHDR, CDR2 SFDVKD. CDR3 length: 15 residues. DNA for the CDR3: TGTGCCACCAGTGATCCTGGGGGGGGGCGCGAGACCCAGTACTTC. Protein product: CATSDPGGGRETQYF.

This clone was observed once. The chain combines TRBV25-1 with TRBJ1-3, with D perhaps matching TRBD1 (5 bases). Germline V gene sequence: CDR1 MGHDK, CDR2 SYGVNS. This CDR3 has 17 amino acids. V was shortened by 6 bases and J by 1 base, with 19 bases between the two germline ends. CDR3 residues: CASRGVGKGISGNTIYF. CDR3 DNA: TGTGCCAGCAGAGGGGTGGGAAAGGGGATTTCTGGAAACACCATATATTTT.

The chain employs TRBV6-5 and TRBJ1-1; D may be TRBD1 (5 bases). CDR1 is MNHEY and CDR2 is SVGAGI in the germline V gene. V lost 2 bases and J 0 bases, leaving 10 bases between the germline ends. This CDR3 is 15 amino acids long. The CDR3 nucleotides read TGTGCCAGCAGTTACGGGGGAGGGGTGAACACTGAAGCTTTCTTT. Encoded protein: CASSYGGGVNTEAFF.

The V and J genes are TRBV19 and TRBJ2-1, with 7 nucleotides matching TRBD2. The CDR3 runs to 16 residues. Looked up from germline, CDR1 is LNHDA and CDR2 is SQIVND (reference sequence). J gave up 3 bases and V 3 bases, and 8 bases lay outside the gene matches. CDR3 residues: CASSILWGGNYNEQFF. CDR3 bases: TGTGCCAGTAGTATTTTATGGGGAGGGAACTACAATGAGCAGTTCTTC.

The rearrangement joins TRBV3-1 (or the pseudogene TRBV3-2) to TRBJ2-2, with D perhaps TRBD2 (5 bases). Germline V gene data show CDR1 as LGHDT and CDR2 as YNNKEL (reference sequence). CDR3 size: 14 residues. Deletions cut 1 base from V and 4 bases from J, with 7 bases between. CDR3 DNA sequence: TGTGCCAGCAGCCAAGTAGAGGGCACCGGGGAGCTGTTTTTT. Its protein is CASSQVEGTGELFF.

The chain uses TRBV5-4 and TRBJ2-2; TRBD1 aligns across 10 bases. This CDR3 has 16 amino acids. CDR1 is SGHNT, CDR2 YYREEE, per germline (reference sequence). Trimming took 1 base from V and 7 from J; bases not matched to a gene: 7. The CDR3 reads CASSLTGQGHIGELFF. The CDR3 DNA reads TGTGCCAGCAGCTTGACGGGACAGGGGCACATCGGGGAGCTGTTTTTT.

The genes are TRBV15 and TRBJ1-5, with no clear D. The V end was cut by 0 bases, the J end by 8 bases, with 11 bases between. CDR1 is LNHNV and CDR2 is YYDKDF in the germline V gene (reference sequence). The CDR3 is 14 amino acids. Here the CDR3 reads CATSRDREAKPQHF. In DNA form, the CDR3 reads TGTGCCACCAGCAGAGATCGCGAGGCGAAGCCCCAGCATTTT.

The V gene is TRBV30, the J gene TRBJ1-6; a possible D gene is TRBD1 (5 bases). Germline V gene sequence: CDR1 GTSNPN, CDR2 SVGIG (reference sequence). Between the trimmed V and J ends, which lost 3 bases and 5 bases, there was a span of 14 bases. The CDR3 is made up of 15 amino acids. CDR3 region: CAWRLASRDNSPLHF. The CDR3 region has the DNA TGTGCCTGGAGACTCGCCTCCAGGGATAATTCACCCCTCCACTTT. Variable domain in full (rest from reference TRBV30 and TRBJ1-6): SQTIHQWPATLVQPVGSPLSLECTVEGTSNPNLYWYRQAAGRGLQLLFYSVGIGQISSEVPQNLSASRPQDRQFILSSKKLLLSDSGFYLCAWRLASRDNSPLHFGNGTRLTVT.

The chain has TRBV30 and TRBJ2-7, with D tentatively TRBD1 (5 bases). The germline V and J ends were trimmed by 2 bases and 6 bases, with 14 bases remaining between them. CDR3 length equals 13 residues. Germline lookup yields CDR1 GTSNPN and CDR2 SVGIG (reference sequence). The CDR3 nucleotides read TGTGCCTGGAGTCCCCCAAATGGGGCCGAGCAGTACTTC. Its protein product is CAWSPPNGAEQYF.

The V and J genes are TRBV9 and TRBJ2-1; D is perhaps TRBD2 (6 bases). V gave up 4 bases and J gave up 8 bases, with 19 bases separating them. Germline CDR1 is SGDLS and CDR2 is YYNGEE. The CDR3 sequence is 15 residues long. CDR3 residues: CASSPGTGSVHEQFF. The CDR3 coding sequence is TGTGCCAGCAGCCCCGGGACTGGCAGCGTTCATGAGCAGTTCTTC.

The chain carries TRBV12-3 or TRBV12-4 and TRBJ2-7, with 7 bases matching TRBD1. V trimming: 7 bases; J trimming: 3 bases; junction bases outside the gene matches: 6. The CDR3 has 13 amino acids. The CDR3 loop reads CASTIDRVYEQYF. CDR3 in DNA: TGTGCCAGCACCATCGACAGGGTCTACGAGCAGTACTTC.

The CDR3 here is CASSRPGEQFF. The CDR3 nucleotides are TGTGCCAGCTCACGGCCGGGTGAGCAGTTCTTC. The rearrangement uses TRBV18 and TRBJ2-1; D is undetermined. CDR3 size: 11 residues. The germline V gene encodes CDR1 KGHSH and CDR2 LQKENI. Between the trimmed V and J ends, which lost 4 bases and 9 bases, there was a span of 7 bases.

This chain links TRBV19 with TRBJ1-1; D ambiguous. This CDR3 has 15 residues. V lost 9 bases to trimming and J lost 0 bases, with 17 bases between them. The germline V gene has CDR1 LNHDA and CDR2 SQIVND (reference sequence). The CDR3 region has the DNA TGTGCCAGCGCTTCCCGGGAGATTTTGAACACTGAAGCTTTCTTT. This encodes CASASREILNTEAFF.

The genes are TRBV9 and TRBJ1-4; D is uncertain. V gave up 3 bases and J gave up 8 bases, with 14 bases separating them. The CDR3 spans 14 residues. Looked up from germline, CDR1 is SGDLS and CDR2 is YYNGEE. The chain's CDR3 is CASSALPGGEKLFF. CDR3 nucleotide sequence: TGTGCCAGCAGCGCCCTTCCGGGAGGGGAAAAACTGTTTTTT.

The chain employs TRBV5-3 and TRBJ2-7, with 12 bases matching TRBD2. TRBV5-3 is reported as an ORF; its role is uncertain. Losses at the gene ends were 3 bases for V and 5 bases for J; bases not matched to a gene: 12. There are 17 residues in the CDR3. Here the CDR3 reads CARSYAERTSGNNEQYF. The CDR3 DNA is TGTGCCAGAAGCTACGCTGAACGGACTAGCGGGAACAACGAGCAGTACTTC.

The rearrangement links TRBV4-3 to TRBJ2-1; the D gene is possibly TRBD1 (6 bases). Germline V gene lookup returns CDR1 LGHNA and CDR2 YSLEER. The CDR3 contains 18 residues. V lost 0 bases to trimming and J lost 3 bases, with 18 bases between them. The CDR3 spells CASSQERSKGGYYNEQFF. The CDR3 nucleotides are TGCGCCAGCAGCCAAGAAAGAAGCAAAGGGGGTTACTACAATGAGCAGTTCTTC.